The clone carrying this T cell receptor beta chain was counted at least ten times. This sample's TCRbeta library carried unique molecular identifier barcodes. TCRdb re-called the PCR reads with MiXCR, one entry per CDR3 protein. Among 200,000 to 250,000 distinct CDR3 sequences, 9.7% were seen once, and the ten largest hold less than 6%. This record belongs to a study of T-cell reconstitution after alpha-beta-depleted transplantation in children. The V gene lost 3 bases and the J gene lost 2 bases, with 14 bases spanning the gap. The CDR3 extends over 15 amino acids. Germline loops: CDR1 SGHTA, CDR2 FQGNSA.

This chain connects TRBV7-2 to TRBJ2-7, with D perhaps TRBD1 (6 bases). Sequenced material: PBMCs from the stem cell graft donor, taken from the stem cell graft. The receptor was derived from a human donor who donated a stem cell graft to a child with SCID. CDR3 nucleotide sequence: TGTGCCAGCAGCTTCCAAGGGACAAAGGCCTACGAGCAGTACTTC. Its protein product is CASSFQGTKAYEQYF.